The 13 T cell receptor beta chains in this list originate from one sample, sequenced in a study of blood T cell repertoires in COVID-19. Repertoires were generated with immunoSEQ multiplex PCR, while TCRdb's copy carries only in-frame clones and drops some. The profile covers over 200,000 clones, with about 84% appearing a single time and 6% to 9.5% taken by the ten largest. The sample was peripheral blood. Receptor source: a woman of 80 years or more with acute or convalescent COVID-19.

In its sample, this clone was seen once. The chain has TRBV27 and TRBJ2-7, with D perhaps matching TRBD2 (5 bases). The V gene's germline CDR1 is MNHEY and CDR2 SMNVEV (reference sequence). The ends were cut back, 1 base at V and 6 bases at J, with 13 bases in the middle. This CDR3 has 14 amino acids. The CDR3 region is CASSLWAREGEQYF. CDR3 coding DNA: TGTGCCAGCAGTTTATGGGCCCGAGAGGGCGAGCAGTACTTC.

CDR3 residues: CASSYRRGGGEAFF. CDR3 in DNA: TGTGCCAGCAGTTACAGGAGGGGGGGAGGTGAAGCTTTCTTT. This chain links TRBV6-2 or TRBV6-3 with TRBJ1-1, with D maybe TRBD1 (6 bases). V gave up 2 bases and J gave up 7 bases, with 14 bases separating them. The CDR3 runs 14 residues. CDR1 is MNHEY and CDR2 is SVGEGT in the germline V gene.

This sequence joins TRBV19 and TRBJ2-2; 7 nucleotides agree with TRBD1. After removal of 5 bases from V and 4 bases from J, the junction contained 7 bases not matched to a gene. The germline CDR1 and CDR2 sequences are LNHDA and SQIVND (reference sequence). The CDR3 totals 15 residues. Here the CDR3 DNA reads TGTGCCAGTAGTTTGACAGGGACACGCACCGGGGAGCTGTTTTTT. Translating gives CASSLTGTRTGELFF.

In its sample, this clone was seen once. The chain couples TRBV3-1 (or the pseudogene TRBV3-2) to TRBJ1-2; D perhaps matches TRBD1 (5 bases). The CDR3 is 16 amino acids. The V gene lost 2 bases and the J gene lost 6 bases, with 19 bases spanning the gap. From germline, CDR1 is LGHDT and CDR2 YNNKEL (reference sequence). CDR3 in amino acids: CASSQIGTGFGNGYTF. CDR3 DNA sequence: TGTGCCAGCAGCCAAATCGGGACTGGGTTTGGGAATGGCTACACCTTC.

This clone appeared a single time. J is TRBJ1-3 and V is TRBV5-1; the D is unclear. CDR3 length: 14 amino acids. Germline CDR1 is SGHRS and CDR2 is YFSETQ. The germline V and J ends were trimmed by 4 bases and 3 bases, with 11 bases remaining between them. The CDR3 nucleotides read TGCGCCAGCAGCGTGGACTTAAATGGAAACACCATATATTTT. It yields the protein CASSVDLNGNTIYF.

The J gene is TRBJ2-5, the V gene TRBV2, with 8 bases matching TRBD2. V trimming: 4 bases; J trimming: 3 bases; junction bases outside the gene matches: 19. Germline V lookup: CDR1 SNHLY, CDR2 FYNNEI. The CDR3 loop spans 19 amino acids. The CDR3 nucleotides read TGTGCCAGCAGTGGACGGGTGGGAGGCGGGAGGAATACGGAAGAGACCCAGTACTTC. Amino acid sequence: CASSGRVGGGRNTEETQYF.

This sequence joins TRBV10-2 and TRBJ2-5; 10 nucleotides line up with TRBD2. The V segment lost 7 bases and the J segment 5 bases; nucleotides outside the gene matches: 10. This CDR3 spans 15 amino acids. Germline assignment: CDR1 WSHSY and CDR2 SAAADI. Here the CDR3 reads CASMPAGGSSETQYF. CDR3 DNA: TGCGCCAGCATGCCAGCGGGAGGGTCTTCTGAGACCCAGTACTTC.

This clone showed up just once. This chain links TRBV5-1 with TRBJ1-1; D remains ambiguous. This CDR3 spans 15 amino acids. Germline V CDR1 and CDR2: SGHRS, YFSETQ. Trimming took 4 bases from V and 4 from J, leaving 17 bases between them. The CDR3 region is CASSPPGPGSTEAFF. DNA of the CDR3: TGCGCCAGCAGCCCCCCGGGTCCCGGGAGCACTGAAGCTTTCTTT.

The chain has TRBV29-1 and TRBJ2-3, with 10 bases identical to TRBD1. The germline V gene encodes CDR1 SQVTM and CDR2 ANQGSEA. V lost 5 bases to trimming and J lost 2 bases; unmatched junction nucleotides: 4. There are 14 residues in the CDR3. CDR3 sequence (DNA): TGCAGCGTTAATGACAGGGGGCCCACAGATACGCAGTATTTT. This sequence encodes CSVNDRGPTDTQYF.

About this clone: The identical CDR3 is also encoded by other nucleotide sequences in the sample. The CDR3 coding sequence is TGTGCCAGCAGCCCGGACAGAGACAATCAGCCCCAGCATTTT. This encodes CASSPDRDNQPQHF. V usage is TRBV6-5 and J usage is TRBJ1-5; D possibly corresponds to TRBD1 (6 bases). The V gene's germline CDR1 is MNHEY and CDR2 SVGAGI. This CDR3 is 14 amino acids long. V lost 6 bases to trimming and J lost 3 bases, with 12 bases between them.

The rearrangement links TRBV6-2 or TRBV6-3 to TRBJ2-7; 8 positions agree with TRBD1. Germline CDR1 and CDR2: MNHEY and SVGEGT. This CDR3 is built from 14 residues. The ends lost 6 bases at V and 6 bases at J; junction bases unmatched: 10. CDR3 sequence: CASSLGQGRREQYF. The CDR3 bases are TGTGCCAGCAGCCTTGGACAGGGTCGGCGCGAGCAGTACTTC.

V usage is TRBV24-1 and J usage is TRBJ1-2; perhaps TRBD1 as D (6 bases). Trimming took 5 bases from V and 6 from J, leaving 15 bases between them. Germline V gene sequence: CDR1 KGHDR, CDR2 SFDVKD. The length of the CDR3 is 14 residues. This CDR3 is CATSGGHRVDGYTF. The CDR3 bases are TGTGCCACCAGTGGAGGGCACAGGGTCGATGGCTACACCTTC.

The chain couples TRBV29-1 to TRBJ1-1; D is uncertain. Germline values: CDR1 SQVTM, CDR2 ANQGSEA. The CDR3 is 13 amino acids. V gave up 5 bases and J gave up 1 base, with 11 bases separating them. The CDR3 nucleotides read TGCAGCGTTTCGTACAGTGAGAACACTGAAGCTTTCTTT. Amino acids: CSVSYSENTEAFF.